The rows below give T cell receptor beta chains drawn from one sample of a study of T cells expressing NK-cell markers. TCRdb processed the 5' RACE reads again and assigns one entry to each CDR3 protein, with no DNA. This sample's table reports 550,000 to 600,000 distinct CDR3 sequences. The sequencing input was blood T cells: a sorted CD56 or NKG2C T cell subset, CD4+ or CD8+ T cells, or bulk PBMC T cells (not recorded which). These receptors were collected from a man younger than 30 in good health. CDR3s include the opening cysteine and the closing phenylalanine or tryptophan. The order of the fields is V gene, J gene, CDR3 protein.

TRBV24-1,TRBJ2-1,CATSDSGTSYNEQFF
TRBV7-3,TRBJ2-1,CASSLAPGQQSYNEQFF
TRBV6-5,TRBJ2-7,CASSYVASGRHEQYF
TRBV6-5,TRBJ1-4,CASSYLSGPNEKLFF
TRBV24-1,TRBJ2-1,CATRGQGLNEQFF
TRBV5-1,TRBJ2-1,CASSLGHSSYNEQFF
TRBV27,TRBJ1-5,CASSLEPVNQPQHF
TRBV7-8,TRBJ2-5,CASSLAPGGISETQYF
TRBV5-1,TRBJ1-2,CASSPRDSSYGYTF
TRBV29-1,TRBJ2-1,CSVRHRVGEQFF
TRBV3-1,TRBJ2-1,CASRRAGEQFF
TRBV20-1,TRBJ2-5,CSARAGGRKETQYF
TRBV12-5,TRBJ2-1,CASGTEYYNEQFF
TRBV5-1,TRBJ2-1,CASRQTETYYNEQFF
TRBV27,TRBJ2-5,CASRWTSGQETQYF
TRBV20-1,TRBJ1-2,CSAREAGAPFYGYTF
TRBV7-2,TRBJ2-3,CASSPREGRIDTQYF
TRBV5-1,TRBJ2-7,CASSLGGTDVSYEQYF
TRBV6-5,TRBJ2-3,CASSYSPTSGDTQYF
TRBV5-4,TRBJ2-3,CASGVGSDTQYF
TRBV7-9,TRBJ1-1,CASSPPGRGRSTEAFF
TRBV7-2,TRBJ1-5,CASSLNGVGQPQHF
TRBV27,TRBJ2-7,CASTGSGPYEQYF
TRBV18,TRBJ2-3,CASSPVTSGSITDTQYF
TRBV7-2,TRBJ2-3,CASSLVASSSTDTQYF
TRBV29-1,TRBJ2-1,CSGVEPGTSGRTHEQFF
TRBV7-9,TRBJ1-4,CASSVSGTGNEKLFF
TRBV12-3/TRBV12-4,TRBJ2-1,CASSLALATDNEQFF
TRBV7-2,TRBJ2-5,CASSPGAQVETQYF
TRBV5-5,TRBJ1-5,CASSLKGGNQPQHF
TRBV25-1,TRBJ1-2,CASWGGTGYTF
TRBV6-1,TRBJ2-3,CASSEPGSSTDTQYF
TRBV12-3/TRBV12-4,TRBJ1-2,CASSLGEGANGYTF
TRBV2,TRBJ1-5,CATRTSTAPDQPQHF
TRBV20-1,TRBJ1-2,CSATGQGGVRDYGYTF
TRBV29-1,TRBJ2-1,CSVEIVVGNEQFF
TRBV7-9,TRBJ1-1,CASSSTGTDTEAFF
TRBV20-1,TRBJ2-1,CSARGQLNLDEQFF
TRBV20-1,TRBJ2-7,CSAREIDSSYEQYF
TRBV12-3/TRBV12-4,TRBJ1-2,CASSATGGYGYTF
TRBV15,TRBJ2-1,CATSHPPSGSTYNEQFF
TRBV7-9,TRBJ2-5,CASSLVPSGKYQETQYF
TRBV3-1,TRBJ1-1,CASSQFGTEAFF